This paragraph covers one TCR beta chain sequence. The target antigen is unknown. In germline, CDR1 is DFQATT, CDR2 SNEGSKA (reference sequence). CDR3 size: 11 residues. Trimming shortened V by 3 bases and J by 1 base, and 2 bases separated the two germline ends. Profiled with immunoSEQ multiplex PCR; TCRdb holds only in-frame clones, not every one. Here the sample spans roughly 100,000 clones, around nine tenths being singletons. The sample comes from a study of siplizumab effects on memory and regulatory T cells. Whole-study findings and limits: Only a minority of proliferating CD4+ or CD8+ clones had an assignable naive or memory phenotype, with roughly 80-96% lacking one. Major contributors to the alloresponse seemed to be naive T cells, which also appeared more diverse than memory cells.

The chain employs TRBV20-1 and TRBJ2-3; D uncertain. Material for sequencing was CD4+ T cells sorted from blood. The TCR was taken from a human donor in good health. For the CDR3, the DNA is TGCAGTGCTAGTGGCACAGATACGCAGTATTTT. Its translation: CSASGTDTQYF.